These 27 T cell receptor beta chains originate from one sample sequenced in a study of blood T cells in healthy people across ages (dated by TCRdb to the mid-2010s). The receptor library was made with 5' RACE. Data came from an Illumina HiSeq 2500. A second PCR of roughly 7 to 11 cycles was performed with a sample-barcoded 5' primer and a J-beta primer mix. TCRdb reprocessed the public reads (quality trimming at Q25 with fastp, clone calling with MiXCR) and kept in-frame beta chains. A single entry per CDR3 protein holds the most common genes and DNA from its merged rows. Here the sample has about 1.8 million distinct CDR3 sequences; roughly 49% occur a single time. The leading ten clones occupy around 2.1% of the sample. The source material was blood. Every receptor here comes from a woman aged 40 to 55 in good health.

This rearrangement joins TRBV6-2 or TRBV6-3 to TRBJ2-3, with 7 bases identical to TRBD1. The CDR3 loop spans 15 amino acids. CDR1 and CDR2 (germline): MNHEY, SVGEGT. The trim removed 7 bases at V and 9 bases at J, leaving 16 bases unmatched. The CDR3: CASKTGVSSSYTQYF. DNA for the CDR3: TGTGCCAGCAAAACAGGGGTGTCTAGTTCCTACACGCAGTATTTT.

To note about this clonotype: An end of the junction does not agree with germline; a read error may underlie this. This sequence joins TRBV6-1 and TRBJ2-1; 8 bases fit TRBD1. CDR1 and CDR2 from the germline V gene are MNHNS and SASEGT. This CDR3 is 18 amino acids long. CDR3 region: CTSSPRPGQVKLYNEQFF. CDR3 bases: TGTACCAGCAGCCCCCGTCCGGGACAGGTGAAGCTCTACAATGAGCAGTTCTTC.

V usage is TRBV4-3 and J usage is TRBJ2-5; tentatively, D is TRBD2 (6 bases). Germline V gives CDR1 LGHNA, CDR2 YSLEER. V lost 0 bases, J lost 5 bases, and 16 bases lay in between. CDR3 length: 16 amino acids. The CDR3 coding sequence is TGCGCCAGCAGCCAAGATCTGGCGGCAGGAGGGGAGACCCAGTACTTC. The encoded protein is CASSQDLAAGGETQYF.

The chain has TRBV4-3 and TRBJ1-2; perhaps TRBD1 as D (6 bases). Per the germline V gene, CDR1 is LGHNA and CDR2 is YSLEER. The CDR3 has 14 amino acids. Trimming took off 0 bases at V and 4 bases at J, with 9 bases between the two ends. CDR3 DNA sequence: TGCGCCAGCAGCCAAGATCGGACAGCCTATGGCTACACCTTC. It is translated as CASSQDRTAYGYTF.

This clonotype showed up just a few times. The rearrangement links TRBV10-1 to TRBJ2-5; the D is unclear. Deletions cut 7 bases from V and 5 bases from J, with 14 bases between. This CDR3 is 13 amino acids long. Germline V gene lookup returns CDR1 WNHNN and CDR2 SYGVQD (reference sequence). The CDR3 DNA follows: TGCGCCAGCAAGGCCGGACCGACGGAGACCCAGTACTTC. Amino acid sequence: CASKAGPTETQYF.

This chain uses TRBV20-1 with TRBJ2-7; 7 bases match TRBD1. The CDR3 loop spans 12 amino acids. In germline, CDR1 is DFQATT, CDR2 SNEGSKA (reference sequence). J was trimmed by 7 bases and V by 2 bases; bases with no gene match: 5. CDR3: CSARQGVNEQYF. The CDR3 DNA is TGCAGTGCTAGACAGGGGGTCAATGAGCAGTACTTC.

The chain carries TRBV20-1 and TRBJ2-7; the match to TRBD2 covers 12 bases. From germline, CDR1 is DFQATT and CDR2 SNEGSKA (reference sequence). The CDR3 is 17 amino acids. V lost 3 bases, J lost 3 bases, and 12 bases stayed unmatched. The CDR3 sequence: CSARASGGGPNVYEQYF. Here the CDR3 DNA reads TGCAGTGCTAGGGCTAGCGGGGGGGGACCAAATGTCTACGAGCAGTACTTC.

V gene TRBV28 combines with J gene TRBJ2-4; D gene ambiguous. The J call could be wrong; TRBJ2-5 is a better fit for the DNA end. The CDR3 is 12 residues long. Germline CDR1 reads MDHEN; CDR2 reads SYDVKM. The CDR3 reads CASKSGQETQYF. The CDR3 DNA is TGTGCCAGCAAGAGTGGGCAAGAGACCCAGTACTTC.

CDR3 nucleotide sequence: TGCGCCAGCAGCCAAGGGAGGGGCAGTCAGCCCCAGCATTTT. Translating it yields CASSQGRGSQPQHF. The V gene is TRBV4-1, the J gene TRBJ1-5; TRBD1 is a possible D gene (5 bases). With 1 base removed from V and 6 bases from J, the gap between germline ends came to 10 bases. Germline CDR1 is MGHRA and CDR2 is YSYEKL. The CDR3 covers 14 residues.

This clonotype was found once. At one end the junction does not follow the germline gene, possibly because of a read error. This rearrangement joins TRBV11-1 to TRBJ2-6; D may correspond to TRBD1 or TRBD2 (5 bases each). There are 16 residues in the CDR3. Germline values: CDR1 SGHAT, CDR2 FQDESV (reference sequence). DNA of the CDR3: TGTGCCAGCAGCTTAGTACGGGGCTCTGGGACCAACGTCCTGACTTTC. Its protein is CASSLVRGSGTNVLTF.

The sample holds a few counts of this clonotype. The chain combines TRBV27 with TRBJ1-3; the D is unclear. The CDR3 runs 14 residues. Trimming removed 6 bases at V and 3 bases at J, with 12 bases between. Germline lookup yields CDR1 MNHEY and CDR2 SMNVEV (reference sequence). CDR3 loop: CASSPDQYGNTIYF. The DNA of the CDR3 is TGTGCCAGCAGCCCGGACCAGTATGGAAACACCATATATTTT.

This clonotype was recorded only once. The V and J genes are TRBV12-3 or TRBV12-4 and TRBJ2-1; 8 nucleotides line up with TRBD1. V lost 5 bases to trimming and J lost 4 bases; unmatched junction nucleotides: 7. This CDR3 is built from 15 residues. The CDR3 protein is CASSPDRALYNEQFF. The CDR3 DNA is TGTGCCAGCAGTCCGGACAGGGCCCTATACAATGAGCAGTTCTTC.

This clonotype appeared a single time. This chain links TRBV5-1 with TRBJ1-4; 8 nucleotides agree with TRBD1. Germline CDR1 SGHRS, CDR2 YFSETQ. J was trimmed by 5 bases and V by 0 bases; bases with no gene match: 3. The CDR3 is 15 residues long. CDR3 nucleotide sequence: TGCGCCAGCAGCTTGGTATGGGACAGGAATGAAAAACTGTTTTTT. Residues: CASSLVWDRNEKLFF. Looking up the rest from reference TRBV5-1 and TRBJ1-4 gives the full variable domain: KAGVTQTPRYLIKTRGQQVTLSCSPISGHRSVSWYQQTPGQGLQFLFEYFSETQRNKGNFPGRFSGRQFSNSRSEMNVSTLELGDSALYLCASSLVWDRNEKLFFGSGTQLSVL.

The V and J genes are TRBV20-1 and TRBJ2-5, with a weak D call TRBD2 (5 bases). The V and J ends lost 6 bases and 4 bases respectively, with 15 bases between them. This CDR3 contains 13 residues. Germline V gives CDR1 DFQATT, CDR2 SNEGSKA (reference sequence). The CDR3 here is CSASPPAGETQYF. The CDR3 nucleotides are TGCAGTGCCAGTCCTCCCGCGGGAGAGACCCAGTACTTC.

A few counts support this clonotype. This chain connects TRBV7-2 to TRBJ1-6; D uncertain. V lost 5 bases and J lost 10, with 18 bases in between. The germline gives CDR1 SGHTA, CDR2 FQGNSA. CDR3 length: 15 residues. The CDR3 nucleotides are TGTGCCAGCAGCCCGAGTTTAACCCCGGGGTCACCCCTCCACTTT. Amino acids: CASSPSLTPGSPLHF.

The gene calls are TRBV7-2 and TRBJ2-3; possibly TRBD1 or TRBD2 for D (5 bases each). V lost 8 bases and J lost 3, with 12 bases in between. Germline-derived CDR1 and CDR2 are SGHTA and FQGNSA. The CDR3 sequence is 13 residues long. CDR3 DNA sequence: TGTGCCAGCGAGAGGGGCCGGACAGATACGCAGTATTTT. This codes for CASERGRTDTQYF.

This clonotype has more than one count but fewer than ten. The V call is TRBV27, the J call TRBJ2-5; possibly TRBD1 for D (6 bases). V was trimmed by 6 bases and J by 4 bases, leaving 12 bases between them. CDR3 length equals 13 residues. CDR1 and CDR2 (germline): MNHEY, SMNVEV (reference sequence). The CDR3 loop reads CASRRTGIETQYF. Written as DNA, the CDR3 is TGTGCCAGCAGACGAACAGGGATAGAGACCCAGTACTTC.

This clonotype was picked up one time. The J gene is TRBJ1-2, the V gene TRBV5-1; D uncertain. CDR3 length equals 16 residues. Per the germline V gene, CDR1 is SGHRS and CDR2 is YFSETQ. V was pared by 4 bases and J by 1 base, with 17 bases between. CDR3 in DNA: TGCGCCAGCAGCCTTGACGGATCCAGAGTTAACTATGGCTACACCTTC. As protein: CASSLDGSRVNYGYTF.

The chain is built from TRBV5-8 and TRBJ2-5, with 8 nucleotides matching TRBD2. The CDR3 consists of 17 residues. The germline V gene encodes CDR1 SGHTS and CDR2 YDEGEE. The junction had 22 bases not matched to a gene; V was cut back by 4 bases and J by 11 bases. The chain's CDR3 is CASSTPPGGNLYNEQYF. CDR3 bases: TGTGCCAGCAGCACGCCCCCGGGGGGGAACCTCTACAATGAGCAGTACTTC. The full variable domain, rest sourced from reference TRBV5-8 and TRBJ2-5, is EAGVTQSPTHLIKTRGQQATLRCSPISGHTSVYWYQQALGLGLQFLLWYDEGEERNRGNFPPRFSGRQFPNYSSELNVNALELEDSALYLCASSTPPGGNLYNEQYFGPGTRLLVL.

The chain is built from TRBV3-1 and TRBJ2-7, with D possibly TRBD1 on 5 matching bases. The germline V gene has CDR1 LGHDT and CDR2 YNNKEL (reference sequence). V was cut by 0 bases and J by 0 bases, with 9 bases left in between. The CDR3 totals 15 residues. CDR3 bases: TGTGCCAGCAGCCAAGACAGGGCCTACTCCTACGAGCAGTACTTC. Residues: CASSQDRAYSYEQYF.

V gene TRBV28 combines with J gene TRBJ2-7; 9 bases are a match to TRBD2. TRBJ2-5 explains the end of the DNA better; the J call may be wrong. CDR1 and CDR2 from the germline V gene are MDHEN and SYDVKM. The CDR3 spans 16 residues. CDR3 protein: CASSFSTAGGQETQYF. The CDR3 bases are TGTGCCAGCAGTTTCTCGACCGCGGGGGGGCAAGAGACCCAGTACTTC.

The chain recombines TRBV7-8 with TRBJ2-5, with a possible D match to TRBD2 (7 bases). Germline CDR1 SGHVS, CDR2 FQNEAQ. This CDR3 has 17 amino acids. The V end was cut by 3 bases, the J end by 2 bases, with 19 bases between. The DNA for the CDR3 is TGTGCCAGCAGCTTTGGGGGGGCGGGGGACCTTCAAGAGACCCAGTACTTC. Residues: CASSFGGAGDLQETQYF.

This rearrangement joins TRBV20-1 to TRBJ1-2, with D unclear. This CDR3 has 12 amino acids. Trimming shortened V by 4 bases and J by 3 bases, and 9 bases separated the two germline ends. Germline assignment: CDR1 DFQATT and CDR2 SNEGSKA (reference sequence). The CDR3 coding sequence is TGCAGTGCTACCCCCATAGACTATGGCTACACCTTC. Protein sequence: CSATPIDYGYTF.

The V and J genes are TRBV4-3 and TRBJ1-2; a possible D gene is TRBD1 (5 bases). Trimming pared 0 bases from V and 4 bases from J, leaving 15 bases between. CDR3 length: 16 residues. Per germline, CDR1 LGHNA and CDR2 YSLEER. CDR3: CASSQESRALGYGYTF. The CDR3 bases are TGCGCCAGCAGCCAAGAGTCCAGGGCGCTAGGCTATGGCTACACCTTC.

This chain uses TRBV29-1 with TRBJ2-1; 8 bases fit TRBD1. The end of the DNA fits TRBJ2-7 better, so the J call may be wrong. CDR3 length: 14 amino acids. CDR1 SQVTM and CDR2 ANQGSEA come from the germline V gene. CDR3 loop: CSVDRGSSYNEQYF. CDR3 bases: TGCAGCGTAGACAGGGGCTCATCCTACAATGAGCAGTACTTC.

This sequence joins TRBV7-9 and TRBJ1-1; possible D gene TRBD1, 6 bases. Germline V gene data show CDR1 as SEHNR and CDR2 as FQNEAQ (reference sequence). Trimming took off 3 bases at V and 1 base at J, with 15 bases between the two ends. This CDR3 region has 16 residues. CDR3 bases: TGTGCCAGCAGCTTTGGGCCCGGGGGGCCGAACACTGAAGCTTTCTTT. Translating it yields CASSFGPGGPNTEAFF.

The sample holds a few counts of this clonotype. The rearrangement uses TRBV29-1 and TRBJ2-6; D may match TRBD1 or TRBD2 (5 bases each). Trimming removed 3 bases at V and 0 bases at J, with 21 bases between. CDR1 and CDR2 (germline): SQVTM, ANQGSEA. This CDR3 contains 19 residues. The CDR3 spells CSVDSARWQGNSGANVLTF. The CDR3 DNA reads TGCAGCGTTGATAGCGCCCGCTGGCAGGGCAACTCTGGGGCCAACGTCCTGACTTTC.